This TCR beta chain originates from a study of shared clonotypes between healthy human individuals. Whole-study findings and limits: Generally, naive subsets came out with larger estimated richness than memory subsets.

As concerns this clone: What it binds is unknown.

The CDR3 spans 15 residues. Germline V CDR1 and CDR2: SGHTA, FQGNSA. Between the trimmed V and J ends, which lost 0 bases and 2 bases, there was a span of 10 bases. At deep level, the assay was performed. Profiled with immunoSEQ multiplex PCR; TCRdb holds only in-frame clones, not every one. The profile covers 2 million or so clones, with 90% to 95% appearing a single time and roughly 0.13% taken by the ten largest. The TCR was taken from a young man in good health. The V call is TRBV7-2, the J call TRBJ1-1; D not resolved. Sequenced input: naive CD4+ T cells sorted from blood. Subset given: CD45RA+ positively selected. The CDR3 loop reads CASSLAPTGNTEAFF. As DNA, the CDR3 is TGTGCCAGCAGCTTAGCACCTACGGGAAACACTGAAGCTTTCTTT.